The source of this T cell receptor beta chain is a study of control samples from healthy donors and cancer patients (dated by TCRdb to about 2020). V sheds 6 bases and J sheds 7 bases, leaving 10 bases between their ends. Looking up the germline V gene yields CDR1 KGHSH and CDR2 LQKENI. The CDR3 starts with the cysteine, ends with the phenylalanine, and has 13 residues. Only CDR3 DNA remains: 39 bases, in frame from the first base. Libraries came from the immunoSEQ multiplex PCR assay. TCRdb's version of the immuneACCESS table is confined to in-frame rearrangements and falls short of the full clone set. An unresolved V gene accounts for under half of the shortfall where checked; the remainder is of unknown origin. The sample table includes roughly 200,000 clones. The ten biggest clones cover approximately 2.2% of the sample. With respect to this clone: The specificity of this receptor is unknown.

This chain is built from TRBV18 and TRBJ1-6; tentative D gene TRBD1, with 6 bases matching. Sequenced material: blood. The source is a woman in her thirties in good health. The CDR3 protein is CASSADRNSPLHF. The nucleotides are TGTGCCAGCTCGGCTGACAGGAATTCACCCCTCCACTTT.